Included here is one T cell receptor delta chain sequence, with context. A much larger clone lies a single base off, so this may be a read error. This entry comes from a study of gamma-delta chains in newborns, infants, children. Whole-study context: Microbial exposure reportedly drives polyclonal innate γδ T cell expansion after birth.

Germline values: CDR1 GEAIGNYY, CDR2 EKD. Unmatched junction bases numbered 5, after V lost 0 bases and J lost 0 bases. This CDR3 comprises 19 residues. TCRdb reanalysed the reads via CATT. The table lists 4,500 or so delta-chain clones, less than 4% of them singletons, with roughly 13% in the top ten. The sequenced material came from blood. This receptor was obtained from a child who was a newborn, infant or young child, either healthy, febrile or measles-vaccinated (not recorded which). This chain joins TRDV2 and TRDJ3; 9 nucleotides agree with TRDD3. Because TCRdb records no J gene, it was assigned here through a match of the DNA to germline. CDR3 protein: CACDTVLGERSWDTRQMFF. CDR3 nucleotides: TGTGCCTGTGACACCGTACTGGGGGAGCGCTCCTGGGACACCCGACAGATGTTTTTC.